The present T cell receptor (beta chain) was sequenced within a study of neurological immune-mediated disorders. Many counts were recorded for this clonotype. Documented time point: longitudinal time-point 3. Unsorted libraries were generated from 2 million PBMCs held at -80 degrees C. Germline V lookup: CDR1 SGHDT, CDR2 YYEEEE. After removal of 7 bases from V and 3 bases from J, the junction contained 7 bases not matched to a gene. This CDR3 comprises 14 residues. Per sequencing run, 15-18 subjects together gave over 170 million TCR-beta sequences. Each CDR3 protein gets one entry after TCRdb re-called the 5' RACE reads with MiXCR. Of roughly 100,000 distinct CDR3 sequences listed, 11% are singletons.

The J gene is TRBJ1-1, the V gene TRBV5-6, with 9 bases matching TRBD1. This sequence originates from a female donor with HTLV-1-associated myelopathy (HAM/TSP). Sequencing input: PBMCs. The CDR3 DNA follows: TGTGCCAGCCTTCCCGGGACAGGGCACACTGAAGCTTTCTTT. Translation: CASLPGTGHTEAFF.